These T cell receptor beta chains were read from a single sample in a study of control samples from healthy donors and cancer patients. The table came from immunoSEQ multiplex PCR; TCRdb's copy has only in-frame clones and leaves some out. The sample has 40,000 to 50,000 clones, roughly 93% seen once. Sequencing input: PBMCs. The origin of the receptors is a woman aged 45-60 years with head and neck cancer. CDR3s include the opening cysteine and the closing phenylalanine or tryptophan. A D gene is named only where the DNA matches it firmly. Size is stated for part of the rows, as once, few or many counts, or as a class when the clone is expanded.

J: TRBJ1-2
V: TRBV11-2
D: TRBD1
size: -
DNA: TGTGCCAGCAGCTTGCAAACAGGGGATTATGGCTACACCTTC
CDR3: CASSLQTGDYGYTF

J: TRBJ1-2
V: TRBV5-4
D: TRBD1
size: -
DNA: TGTGCCAGCAGGATAGGGGGCGCAAAGGGCTACACCTTC
CDR3: CASRIGGAKGYTF

J: TRBJ2-4
V: TRBV5-1
D: -
size: -
DNA: TGCGCCAGCAGCTCACTTGCGAGGAACCTGCCCGTAGCCAAAAACATTCAGTACTTC
CDR3: CASSSLARNLPVAKNIQYF

J: TRBJ1-5
V: TRBV28
D: TRBD1
size: -
DNA: TGTGCCAGCAGTCAAAGGACAGGGCTTGATCAGCCCCAGCATTTT
CDR3: CASSQRTGLDQPQHF

J: TRBJ2-7
V: TRBV28
D: -
size: -
DNA: TGTGCCAGCAGCCTAAGGGGCGGCGAGCAGTACTTC
CDR3: CASSLRGGEQYF

J: TRBJ2-7
V: TRBV21-1
D: -
size: -
DNA: TGTGCCAGCAGCACCCTACGCCTACGGAATTACGAGCAGTACTTC
CDR3: CASSTLRLRNYEQYF

J: TRBJ1-2
V: TRBV3-1/TRBV3-2
D: -
size: -
DNA: TGTGCCAGCAGCCAGATAATGGCGGGGGCTGGCTACACCTTC
CDR3: CASSQIMAGAGYTF

J: TRBJ1-5
V: TRBV6-5
D: -
size: -
DNA: TGTGCCAGCAGCGGGGACGGTAATCAGCCCCAGCATTTT
CDR3: CASSGDGNQPQHF

J: TRBJ1-6
V: TRBV19
D: TRBD1
size: -
DNA: TGTGCCAGTCGGGGGGACAGAGTCTATAATTCACCCCTCCACTTT
CDR3: CASRGDRVYNSPLHF

J: TRBJ1-1
V: TRBV27
D: -
size: -
DNA: TGTGCCAGCAGTTTTGGGGCAACTTACACTGAAGCTTTCTTT
CDR3: CASSFGATYTEAFF

J: TRBJ1-1
V: TRBV2
D: TRBD1
size: -
DNA: TGTGCCAGCAGCACAGGGGGGTCTGAAGCTTTCTTT
CDR3: CASSTGGSEAFF

J: TRBJ2-2
V: TRBV12-3/TRBV12-4
D: -
size: -
DNA: TGTGCCAGCACCTCAATCAGAACCGGGGAGCTGTTTTTT
CDR3: CASTSIRTGELFF

J: TRBJ2-7
V: TRBV30
D: -
size: -
DNA: TGTGCCTGGAGTCGGACCCCCGGGGCCTCCTACGAGCAGTACTTC
CDR3: CAWSRTPGASYEQYF

J: TRBJ1-1
V: TRBV5-4
D: -
size: -
DNA: TGTGCCAGCAGTCCCGGGGGTAGAACTGAAGCTTTCTTT
CDR3: CASSPGGRTEAFF

J: TRBJ1-5
V: TRBV24-1
D: TRBD1
size: -
DNA: TGTGCCACCAGTGATTCCACTGGGACAGGGCTCAATCAGCCCCAGCATTTT
CDR3: CATSDSTGTGLNQPQHF

J: TRBJ2-5
V: TRBV5-1
D: -
size: -
DNA: TGCGCCAGCAGCACTAACCCAGGGCAAGAGACCCAGTACTTC
CDR3: CASSTNPGQETQYF

J: TRBJ2-3
V: TRBV27
D: TRBD2
size: -
DNA: TGTGCCAGCAGTTCCGCCCAAAGCGGGACGAGTACAGATACGCAGTATTTT
CDR3: CASSSAQSGTSTDTQYF

J: TRBJ2-3
V: TRBV7-2
D: -
size: -
DNA: TGTGCCAGCAGCTCAGCAGATACGCAGTATTTT
CDR3: CASSSADTQYF

J: TRBJ2-5
V: TRBV7-2
D: -
size: -
DNA: TGTGCCAGCAGCCCCATCCAGGCAGGGGCACAGGAGACCCAGTACTTC
CDR3: CASSPIQAGAQETQYF

J: TRBJ2-1
V: TRBV5-4
D: -
size: -
DNA: TGTGCCAGCAGCTTGATCGGCTCGCGGCCCACCTACAATGAGCAGTTCTTC
CDR3: CASSLIGSRPTYNEQFF

J: TRBJ2-7
V: TRBV6-1
D: -
size: -
DNA: TGTGCCAGCAGTGAAGCGGTAGTTTCCTACGAGCAGTACTTC
CDR3: CASSEAVVSYEQYF

J: TRBJ1-6
V: TRBV28
D: -
size: -
DNA: TGTGCCAGCAGTGTAGACTGGACAAATTCACCCCTCCACTTT
CDR3: CASSVDWTNSPLHF

J: TRBJ1-1
V: TRBV10-3
D: TRBD1
size: -
DNA: TGTGCCATCAGTGAGTTTGGACAGGGGGCCCCAGGGTACACTGAAGCTTTCTTT
CDR3: CAISEFGQGAPGYTEAFF

J: TRBJ2-7
V: TRBV4-1
D: TRBD2
size: few
DNA: TGCGCCAGCAGCCAAACCGGACTAGCGGGAGCCTACGAGCAGTACTTC
CDR3: CASSQTGLAGAYEQYF